This passage covers 19 T cell receptor beta chains from one sample sequenced in a study of blood T cell repertoires in COVID-19. Data came from immunoSEQ multiplex PCR; TCRdb stores just in-frame clones and leaves some out. Found here are approximately 260,000 clones, about 80% of them singletons; the top ten hold around 3.6%. The sequencing input was PBMCs or T cells enriched from blood (not recorded which). The receptors here all came from a man aged 45-65 years who had recovered from COVID-19.

The CDR3, as DNA: TGTGCCAGCAGCTTAGCGGGGACCGGGACTAGCGGGAGGGCCTACGAGCAGTACTTC. Its protein product is CASSLAGTGTSGRAYEQYF. V gene TRBV7-6 combines with J gene TRBJ2-7, with TRBD2 identical over 16 bases. Trimming removed 0 bases from V and 2 bases from J; junction bases left unmatched: 7. Germline V gene data show CDR1 as SGHVS and CDR2 as FNYEAQ. This CDR3 comprises 19 residues.

This sequence joins TRBV18 and TRBJ1-4; D is ambiguous. This CDR3 comprises 17 residues. From germline, CDR1 is KGHSH and CDR2 LQKENI. V was trimmed by 3 bases and J by 0 bases, leaving 14 bases between them. CDR3 amino acids: CASSPYGRGATNEKLFF. The CDR3 DNA reads as TGTGCCAGCTCACCTTACGGACGCGGGGCAACTAATGAAAAACTGTTTTTT.

This chain joins TRBV18 and TRBJ1-1; D unresolved. CDR3 length: 15 amino acids. Germline V gene data show CDR1 as KGHSH and CDR2 as LQKENI. With 3 bases removed from V and 1 base from J, the gap between germline ends came to 12 bases. The CDR3 reads CASSPSQAANTEAFF. The DNA of the CDR3 is TGTGCCAGCTCACCGTCTCAGGCAGCGAACACTGAAGCTTTCTTT.

DNA of the CDR3: TGTGCCAGCAGTTATACAGGAAAGGTGGATGGCTACACCTTC. This codes for CASSYTGKVDGYTF. The chain recombines TRBV6-5 with TRBJ1-2; tentatively, D is TRBD1 (5 bases). CDR3 length: 14 amino acids. CDR1 is MNHEY and CDR2 is SVGAGI in the germline V gene. Trimming removed 3 bases at V and 6 bases at J, with 14 bases between.

V usage is TRBV7-9 and J usage is TRBJ1-6, with TRBD1 matching over 8 bases. CDR3 length: 12 amino acids. Germline lookup yields CDR1 SEHNR and CDR2 FQNEAQ (reference sequence). Trimming took 11 bases from V and 9 from J; bases not matched to a gene: 6. CDR3 in amino acids: CASQGAVSPLHF. The CDR3 DNA is TGTGCCTCCCAGGGGGCGGTTTCACCCCTCCACTTT.

V usage is TRBV7-2 and J usage is TRBJ2-3, with 7 bases aligning to TRBD2. Germline V gene sequence: CDR1 SGHTA, CDR2 FQGNSA. There are 15 residues in the CDR3. J lost 0 bases, V lost 4 bases, and 4 bases had no gene match. This CDR3 is CASSWGLPSTDTQYF. The CDR3, as DNA: TGTGCCAGCAGCTGGGGACTACCAAGCACAGATACGCAGTATTTT.

This rearrangement joins TRBV12-3 or TRBV12-4 to TRBJ2-1, with 7 bases that match TRBD2. This CDR3 has 11 amino acids. V lost 2 bases to trimming and J lost 15 bases; unmatched junction nucleotides: 4. CDR3 residues: CASSLLRGLFF. Here the CDR3 DNA reads TGTGCCAGCAGTTTACTGCGGGGGTTGTTCTTC.

J is TRBJ1-6 and V is TRBV9; the match to TRBD1 covers 7 bases. CDR1 and CDR2 from the germline V gene are SGDLS and YYNGEE. With V trimmed by 2 bases and J by 10 bases, 6 bases remained unmatched. This CDR3 comprises 14 residues. The CDR3 sequence: CASSVGQARSPLHF. Written as DNA, the CDR3 is TGTGCCAGCAGCGTTGGACAGGCACGGTCACCCCTCCACTTT.

The chain uses TRBV19 and TRBJ1-2, with 12 bases matching TRBD1. Germline V gene lookup returns CDR1 LNHDA and CDR2 SQIVND (reference sequence). J lost 8 bases, V lost 1 base, and 20 bases had no gene match. The CDR3 has 20 residues. This CDR3 reads CASSIGGTGGRDGRRNGYTF. Here the CDR3 DNA reads TGTGCCAGTAGTATAGGAGGGACAGGGGGCAGAGATGGGAGGAGGAACGGCTACACCTTC.

The gene calls are TRBV5-1 and TRBJ2-1; 10 nucleotides line up with TRBD2. The CDR3 length is 13 residues. After removal of 6 bases from V and 5 bases from J, the junction contained 2 bases not matched to a gene. The germline V gene encodes CDR1 SGHRS and CDR2 YFSETQ. The CDR3 DNA sequence: TGCGCCAGCAACGGACTAGCGGACAATGAGCAGTTCTTC. Translation gives CASNGLADNEQFF.

This rearrangement joins TRBV6-2 or TRBV6-3 to TRBJ2-7; D might be TRBD2 (6 bases). Germline V gene lookup returns CDR1 MNHEY and CDR2 SVGEGT. V lost 2 bases to trimming and J lost 3 bases, with 8 bases between them. The CDR3 has 13 residues. CDR3 in amino acids: CASSYGTYYEQYF. The CDR3, as DNA: TGTGCCAGCAGTTACGGGACTTACTACGAGCAGTACTTC.

The gene calls are TRBV4-1 and TRBJ2-7; TRBD1 agrees at 11 bases. CDR1 is MGHRA and CDR2 is YSYEKL in the germline V gene. V lost 2 bases and J lost 0; bases outside the gene matches: 12. The CDR3 extends over 19 amino acids. The DNA for the CDR3 is TGCGCCAGCAGCCAACAACCTTACAATGGACAGGGGGCCTCCTACGAGCAGTACTTC. As protein: CASSQQPYNGQGASYEQYF.

In this sample, this clone turned up a few times. This chain uses TRBV10-1 with TRBJ2-7; 9 nucleotides agree with TRBD1. CDR1 and CDR2 (germline): WNHNN, SYGVQD (reference sequence). The V gene end was trimmed by 0 bases and the J gene end by 4 bases; junction bases not matched to a gene: 7. The CDR3 contains 16 residues. CDR3 protein: CASSESSGTGLYEQYF. CDR3 in DNA: TGCGCCAGCAGTGAGTCCTCCGGGACAGGGTTATACGAGCAGTACTTC.

This chain joins TRBV5-1 and TRBJ2-3; a weak D match, TRBD2 (7 bases). V lost 4 bases and J 4 bases, leaving 19 bases between the germline ends. This CDR3 is built from 16 residues. The germline CDR1 and CDR2 sequences are SGHRS and YFSETQ. The CDR3 DNA sequence: TGCGCCAGCAGCCTAGCGCCGGGCGGGGGCGCAGATACGCAGTATTTT. Its protein is CASSLAPGGGADTQYF.

The J gene is TRBJ1-2, the V gene TRBV6-5; D remains unclear. Trimming removed 0 bases from V and 2 bases from J, with 13 bases in between. The V gene's germline CDR1 is MNHEY and CDR2 SVGAGI. This CDR3 comprises 16 residues. CDR3 region: CASSYSPAGVNYGYTF. CDR3 sequence (DNA): TGTGCCAGCAGTTACTCCCCCGCGGGCGTCAACTATGGCTACACCTTC.

CDR3: CASSQDLYSGQSTEAFF. For the CDR3, the DNA is TGTGCCAGCAGCCAAGATTTGTATTCGGGACAAAGCACTGAAGCTTTCTTT. V is TRBV14 and J is TRBJ1-1; TRBD1 might be the D (6 bases). The V gene lost 0 bases and the J gene lost 4 bases, with 18 bases spanning the gap. The CDR3 is made up of 17 amino acids. CDR1 and CDR2 (germline): SGHDN, FVKESK.

In its sample, this clone was seen once. The chain is built from TRBV6-5 and TRBJ2-7; 7 bases match TRBD1. CDR1 is MNHEY, CDR2 SVGAGI, per germline. After removal of 6 bases from V and 4 bases from J, the junction contained 6 bases not matched to a gene. This CDR3 has 13 amino acids. The CDR3 DNA is TGTGCCAGCAGCATGGGACAGAGTTACGAGCAGTACTTC. It codes for CASSMGQSYEQYF.

This sequence joins TRBV6-4 and TRBJ2-3, with 10 positions matching TRBD2. Germline-derived CDR1 and CDR2 are MRHNA and SNTAGT. V was clipped by 5 bases and J by 1 base; unmatched bases: 3. The CDR3 spans 15 residues. CDR3 loop: CASSFSGGRTDTQYF. As DNA, the CDR3 is TGTGCCAGCAGTTTTAGCGGGGGGCGCACAGATACGCAGTATTTT.

The rearrangement joins TRBV3-1 (or the pseudogene TRBV3-2) to TRBJ1-4, with 7 positions matching TRBD1. This CDR3 region has 14 residues. Trimming at V came to 4 bases and at J to 8 bases, leaving 7 bases not matched to a gene. Germline CDR1 reads LGHDT; CDR2 reads YNNKEL (reference sequence). In nucleotides, the CDR3 is TGTGCCAGCAGCCTTAGGGGGCTTGGGGAAAAACTGTTTTTT. Residues: CASSLRGLGEKLFF.